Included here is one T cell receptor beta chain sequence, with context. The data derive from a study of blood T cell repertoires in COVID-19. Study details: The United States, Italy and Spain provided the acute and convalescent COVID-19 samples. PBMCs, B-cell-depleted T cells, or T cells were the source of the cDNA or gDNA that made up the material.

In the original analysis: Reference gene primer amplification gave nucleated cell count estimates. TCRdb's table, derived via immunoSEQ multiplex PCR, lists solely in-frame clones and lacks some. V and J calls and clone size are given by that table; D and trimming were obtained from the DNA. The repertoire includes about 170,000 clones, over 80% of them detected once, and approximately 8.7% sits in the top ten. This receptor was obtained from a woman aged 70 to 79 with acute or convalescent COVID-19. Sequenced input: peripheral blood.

The DNA for the CDR3 is TGCGCCAGCAGCCAAGATTGGAGGGCCCCGGGAGGCTACACCTTC. Its translation is CASSQDWRAPGGYTF. This chain joins TRBV4-3 and TRBJ1-2; D gene uncertain. There are 15 residues in the CDR3. V lost 0 bases and J 8 bases, leaving 16 bases between the germline ends. Per germline, CDR1 LGHNA and CDR2 YSLEER.